This T cell receptor beta chain originates from a study of blood T cells in healthy people across ages. The study's findings and limits: A greater number of naive CD4+ cells and higher diversity distinguished long-lived donors from aged donors.

This clonotype appeared a few times. Its antigen is still unknown. PCR was performed a second time for about 7 to 11 cycles using a sample-barcoded 5' primer and a J-beta primer mix. Each CDR3 protein gets one entry after TCRdb re-called the 5' RACE reads with MiXCR. The sample gives about 800,000 distinct CDR3 sequences, more than 20% of which show up once; around 3.6% is in the top ten. Germline V CDR1 and CDR2: GTSNPN, SVGIG (reference sequence). With 3 bases clipped from V and 3 bases from J, the junction kept 5 bases outside the gene matches. The CDR3 has 13 residues. These same records also appear under a second study, on T cells of mothers and their children. That publication notes: Donors were three healthy Caucasian mothers and their six children.

The receptor's source is a boy aged 5 to 17 in good health. Sequenced sample: blood. The chain couples TRBV30 to TRBJ2-7; 7 bases are a match to TRBD1. The CDR3 region has the DNA TGTGCCTGGAGGGAGACAGGGAGCTACGAGCAGTACTTC. Encoded protein: CAWRETGSYEQYF.